What follows are 30 T cell receptor beta chains derived from one specimen sequenced in a study of blood T cell repertoires in COVID-19. Libraries were prepared by immunoSEQ multiplex PCR; TCRdb keeps only in-frame clonotypes and omits some of them. Altogether some 220,000 clones are present, 86% being singletons, with the ten largest covering about 4%. Sequencing was carried out using PBMCs or T cells enriched from blood (not recorded which). These receptors came from a middle-aged woman with acute COVID-19.

The rearrangement links TRBV7-3 to TRBJ1-2; 12 nucleotides agree with TRBD1. Germline V lookup: CDR1 SGHTA, CDR2 FQGTGA. This CDR3 contains 15 residues. V lost 0 bases to trimming and J lost 9 bases; unmatched junction nucleotides: 5. The CDR3 DNA sequence: TGTGCCAGCAGCTTAACGCGGGACAGGGGGCAGAGCTACACCTTC. Protein: CASSLTRDRGQSYTF.

This rearrangement joins TRBV15 to TRBJ1-1; 10 bases are shared with TRBD1. Trimming cost V 1 base and J 6 bases; bases outside gene matches: 5. In germline, CDR1 is LNHNV, CDR2 YYDKDF (reference sequence). The CDR3 contains 15 residues. This chain's CDR3 is CATSRGDRGSPEAFF. The CDR3 nucleotides are TGTGCCACCAGCAGAGGGGACAGGGGTTCCCCTGAAGCTTTCTTT.

This rearrangement joins TRBV29-1 to TRBJ1-2, with D perhaps TRBD1 (5 bases). The CDR3 extends over 11 amino acids. Trimming removed 5 bases at V and 6 bases at J, with 10 bases between. Germline loops: CDR1 SQVTM, CDR2 ANQGSEA. The CDR3 loop is CSVRGLHGYTF. The CDR3 DNA reads as TGCAGCGTTAGGGGTCTCCATGGCTACACCTTC.

The chain couples TRBV7-9 to TRBJ2-7; possible D gene TRBD1, 7 bases. V shed 4 bases and J shed 5 bases, with 21 bases lying between them. CDR3 size: 16 residues. The germline CDR1 and CDR2 sequences are SEHNR and FQNEAQ (reference sequence). The CDR3 region is CASSSRRVQGTHEQYV. DNA of the CDR3: TGTGCCAGCAGCTCCCGAAGGGTACAGGGGACTCACGAGCAGTACGTC.

The chain joins TRBV3-1 (or the pseudogene TRBV3-2) to TRBJ2-3; 10 bases line up with TRBD2. Per the germline V gene, CDR1 is LGHDT and CDR2 is YNNKEL (reference sequence). CDR3 length: 17 residues. V shed 0 bases and J 1 base; nucleotides not matched to a gene: 4. CDR3 nucleotide sequence: TGTGCCAGCAGCCAAGACACTAGCGGGGACCGCACAGATACGCAGTATTTT. It codes for CASSQDTSGDRTDTQYF.

This chain's CDR3 is CASSSSRGSGNTIYF. Here the CDR3 DNA reads TGTGCCAGCAGCTCATCACGGGGCTCTGGAAACACCATATATTTT. The chain joins TRBV9 to TRBJ1-3; D remains ambiguous. The V end lost 4 bases, the J end lost 0 bases, and 11 bases lay between the germline ends. Per the germline V gene, CDR1 is SGDLS and CDR2 is YYNGEE. The CDR3 length is 15 residues.

Note on this clone: Different DNA sequences within this sample yield the same CDR3. The genes are TRBV20-1 and TRBJ1-4; D may be TRBD1 (5 bases). The CDR3 runs to 11 residues. CDR1 DFQATT and CDR2 SNEGSKA come from the germline V gene (reference sequence). Trimming took 6 bases from V and 5 from J, leaving 7 bases between them. The DNA of the CDR3 is TGCAGTGCGGGGGGAAATGAAAAACTGTTTTTT. Its translation is CSAGGNEKLFF.

The chain has TRBV24-1 and TRBJ2-7, with D uncertain. Trimming shortened V by 4 bases and J by 7 bases, and 19 bases separated the two germline ends. The CDR3 runs to 15 residues. Germline assignment: CDR1 KGHDR and CDR2 SFDVKD. The CDR3 spells CATSDHLDLPLEQYF. The CDR3 DNA reads as TGTGCCACCAGTGACCACCTAGATCTCCCACTGGAGCAGTACTTC.

This clone was seen only once. The CDR3 is CASSLDISIQYF. The CDR3 nucleotides are TGTGCCAGCAGCTTGGATATCAGCATTCAGTACTTC. The genes are TRBV5-5 and TRBJ2-4, with D uncertain. Germline CDR1 SGHKS, CDR2 YYEKEE (reference sequence). This CDR3 comprises 12 residues. The V and J ends lost 0 bases and 9 bases respectively, with 7 bases between them.

The chain links TRBV27 to TRBJ2-5; 11 nucleotides match TRBD2. The CDR3 length is 18 residues. V lost 0 bases to trimming and J lost 0 bases; unmatched junction nucleotides: 6. Germline V gene sequence: CDR1 MNHEY, CDR2 SMNVEV (reference sequence). CDR3 DNA sequence: TGTGCCAGCAGTTTATCTTTAGGGGGACTAGCGGACCAAGAGACCCAGTACTTC. Its protein is CASSLSLGGLADQETQYF.

The chain combines TRBV27 with TRBJ1-2; tentative D call: TRBD1 (5 bases). CDR3 size: 15 residues. Trimming took off 0 bases at V and 8 bases at J, with 16 bases between the two ends. The germline CDR1 and CDR2 sequences are MNHEY and SMNVEV (reference sequence). CDR3 residues: CASSLSGGAVRGYTF. Written as DNA, the CDR3 is TGTGCCAGCAGTTTATCGGGCGGGGCCGTCCGGGGCTACACCTTC.

The V call is TRBV30, the J call TRBJ1-5; 7 nucleotides line up with TRBD1. J gave up 2 bases and V 2 bases, and 6 bases lay outside the gene matches. CDR1 and CDR2 (germline): GTSNPN, SVGIG (reference sequence). The CDR3 sequence is 15 residues long. CDR3 protein: CAWSRIGGGNQPQHF. The CDR3 nucleotides are TGTGCCTGGAGTCGGATAGGGGGCGGCAATCAGCCCCAGCATTTT.

The chain combines TRBV6-2 or TRBV6-3 with TRBJ1-6, with D hard to call. The germline V gene encodes CDR1 MNHEY and CDR2 SVGEGT. This CDR3 has 16 amino acids. Trimming stripped 2 bases from V and 4 bases from J, with 12 bases between. CDR3 region: CASSYQRSKYNSPLHF. CDR3 DNA: TGTGCCAGCAGTTACCAGCGTTCGAAATATAATTCACCCCTCCACTTT.

This clone was seen only a few times. The sample holds other DNA sequences that translate to the same CDR3. This chain uses TRBV9 with TRBJ1-1; a weak D match, TRBD1 (5 bases). The CDR3 is 13 amino acids. Germline V gene sequence: CDR1 SGDLS, CDR2 YYNGEE. Trimming stripped 1 base from V and 2 bases from J, with 6 bases between. CDR3: CASSVTGNTEAFF. In DNA form, the CDR3 reads TGTGCCAGCAGCGTAACAGGAAACACTGAAGCTTTCTTT.

The J gene is TRBJ1-2, the V gene TRBV30, with a weak D call TRBD1 (5 bases). The CDR3 spans 13 residues. The germline CDR1 and CDR2 sequences are GTSNPN and SVGIG (reference sequence). With 8 bases removed from V and 8 bases from J, the gap between germline ends came to 21 bases. CDR3 nucleotide sequence: TGTGCCGGGGTAAACGGGACTGTACGCGGCTACACCTTC. This encodes CAGVNGTVRGYTF. Filled out from reference TRBV30 and TRBJ1-2, the complete variable domain reads SQTIHQWPATLVQPVGSPLSLECTVEGTSNPNLYWYRQAAGRGLQLLFYSVGIGQISSEVPQNLSASRPQDRQFILSSKKLLLSDSGFYLCAGVNGTVRGYTFGSGTRLTVV.

The V call is TRBV7-9, the J call TRBJ2-7; 9 bases agree with TRBD1. The V segment lost 9 bases and the J segment 3 bases; nucleotides outside the gene matches: 6. The germline V gene has CDR1 SEHNR and CDR2 FQNEAQ (reference sequence). CDR3 length: 13 amino acids. The CDR3 region has the DNA TGTGCCAGTTCAGGACAGGGGAACTACGAGCAGTACTTC. Protein product: CASSGQGNYEQYF.

The V gene is TRBV10-1, the J gene TRBJ2-1; TRBD2 is a possible D gene (7 bases). The germline CDR1 and CDR2 sequences are WNHNN and SYGVQD (reference sequence). The V end lost 4 bases, the J end lost 9 bases, and 13 bases lay between the germline ends. The CDR3 consists of 13 residues. CDR3 bases: TGCGCCAGCAGTGTGGGGGGGCAGGGTGAGCAGTTCTTC. The encoded protein is CASSVGGQGEQFF.

The CDR3 reads CASRPERSGSYEQYF. DNA for the CDR3: TGTGCCAGCAGGCCAGAACGTAGCGGGAGCTACGAGCAGTACTTC. V gene TRBV6-5 combines with J gene TRBJ2-7; TRBD2 matches at 9 bases. Germline trimming cut 6 bases from V and 3 bases from J; bases unmatched to any gene: 9. The length of the CDR3 is 15 residues. Germline values: CDR1 MNHEY, CDR2 SVGAGI.

The chain combines TRBV3-1 (or the pseudogene TRBV3-2) with TRBJ2-1; TRBD2 agrees at 9 bases. Trimming removed 2 bases from V and 6 bases from J; junction bases left unmatched: 14. Germline loops: CDR1 LGHDT, CDR2 YNNKEL (reference sequence). CDR3 length: 18 amino acids. Here the CDR3 reads CASSQLAGGPFLSNEQFF. The CDR3 coding sequence is TGTGCCAGCAGCCAACTCGCGGGGGGGCCTTTTCTCTCCAATGAGCAGTTCTTC.

The rearrangement joins TRBV6-4 to TRBJ2-4; 9 nucleotides line up with TRBD2. The CDR3 runs 19 residues. The trim removed 4 bases at V and 2 bases at J, leaving 15 bases unmatched. Germline CDR1 and CDR2: MRHNA and SNTAGT. The CDR3 loop reads CASSAPTSGPTTSKNIQYF. CDR3 bases: TGTGCCAGCAGTGCCCCGACTAGCGGACCTACTACCTCCAAAAACATTCAGTACTTC.

The chain recombines TRBV9 with TRBJ2-1; 7 nucleotides agree with TRBD1. Trimming took 0 bases from V and 7 from J; bases not matched to a gene: 7. The CDR3 covers 15 residues. CDR1 and CDR2 from the germline V gene are SGDLS and YYNGEE. The DNA for the CDR3 is TGTGCCAGCAGCGTAGGGGGACAGCCCTCTAATGAGCAGTTCTTC. Translating gives CASSVGGQPSNEQFF.

The CDR3 region is CASSETGVSGNTIYF. The DNA of the CDR3 is TGTGCCAGCAGTGAAACAGGGGTTTCTGGAAACACCATATATTTT. The chain employs TRBV2 and TRBJ1-3, with 7 bases fitting TRBD1. The germline V gene has CDR1 SNHLY and CDR2 FYNNEI. Trimming took 2 bases from V and 1 from J; bases not matched to a gene: 2. CDR3 length equals 15 residues.

This clone was found once. The chain is built from TRBV4-2 and TRBJ1-5; TRBD1 might be the D (5 bases). V was trimmed by 0 bases and J by 0 bases, leaving 12 bases between them. Germline V gives CDR1 LGHNA, CDR2 YNFKEQ. This CDR3 region has 17 residues. CDR3 coding DNA: TGTGCCAGCAGCCAAGATTTAGCGGGGGTTAGCAATCAGCCCCAGCATTTT. Translated, it gives CASSQDLAGVSNQPQHF.

The rearrangement links TRBV20-1 to TRBJ1-5; D is unclear. Germline values: CDR1 DFQATT, CDR2 SNEGSKA (reference sequence). Trimming left V 3 bases short and J 3 bases short, with 15 bases between. The CDR3 loop spans 15 amino acids. CDR3 in DNA: TGCAGTGCTAGTACATGGAGCGCACCCAATCAGCCCCAGCATTTT. This sequence encodes CSASTWSAPNQPQHF.

The chain links TRBV7-8 to TRBJ1-3; TRBD1 is a possible D gene (5 bases). The CDR3 is made up of 16 amino acids. Trimming took 2 bases from V and 4 from J, leaving 15 bases between them. Looked up from germline, CDR1 is SGHVS and CDR2 is FQNEAQ. The CDR3 nucleotides are TGTGCCAGCAGCTTATATAGGGGATCGGCAGGAAACACCATATATTTT. As protein: CASSLYRGSAGNTIYF.

The chain combines TRBV7-8 with TRBJ1-1; 8 bases line up with TRBD1. V shed 3 bases and J 4 bases; nucleotides not matched to a gene: 4. The germline V gene has CDR1 SGHVS and CDR2 FQNEAQ. The CDR3 contains 14 residues. The CDR3 sequence is CASSLQTGGTEAFF. The CDR3 DNA reads TGTGCCAGCAGCTTGCAAACAGGGGGCACTGAAGCTTTCTTT.

The genes are TRBV5-4 and TRBJ1-2; 7 bases agree with TRBD1. CDR1 SGHNT and CDR2 YYREEE come from the germline V gene (reference sequence). V lost 9 bases to trimming and J lost 3 bases; unmatched junction nucleotides: 11. CDR3 length: 14 residues. The CDR3, as DNA: TGTGCCACCACAGCTCAGGGGGTCGACTATGGCTACACCTTC. Its translation: CATTAQGVDYGYTF.

The chain recombines TRBV10-3 with TRBJ1-3; tentative D call: TRBD1 (6 bases). Germline V gene sequence: CDR1 ENHRY, CDR2 SYGVKD. V was shortened by 5 bases and J by 0 bases, with 17 bases between the two germline ends. The CDR3 has 17 residues. CDR3 DNA sequence: TGTGCCATCAGTACACCCGACAGGCCGAGCTCTGGAAACACCATATATTTT. It translates to CAISTPDRPSSGNTIYF.

The chain is built from TRBV4-1 and TRBJ1-5; TRBD1 might be the D (5 bases). Looked up from germline, CDR1 is MGHRA and CDR2 is YSYEKL. CDR3 length: 15 residues. Deletions cut 1 base from V and 1 base from J, with 8 bases between. The CDR3 reads CASSQVTASNQPQHF. The CDR3 DNA is TGCGCCAGCAGCCAAGTGACAGCGAGCAATCAGCCCCAGCATTTT.

The chain joins TRBV30 to TRBJ2-3; the match to TRBD2 covers 9 bases. V dropped 5 bases and J dropped 1; count of bases not matched to a gene: 7. The CDR3 contains 15 residues. Per germline, CDR1 GTSNPN and CDR2 SVGIG (reference sequence). The CDR3: CAWAVAGVGTDTQYF. The CDR3 nucleotides read TGTGCCTGGGCAGTAGCGGGGGTCGGCACAGATACGCAGTATTTT.